Listed below are T cell receptor beta chains from one sample, sequenced in a study of CD8 T cells in ankylosing spondylitis. TCRdb analysed the 5' RACE reads with MiXCR anew, one entry per CDR3 protein. This sample carries 800,000 to 900,000 distinct CDR3 sequences, about 10% of them seen once, and the ten largest clones take 0.51%. The sample taken for sequencing was blood, either unsorted or a sorted T cell fraction (not recorded which). These receptors were obtained from a male donor with ankylosing spondylitis. The CDR3 runs from the conserved cysteine through the conserved F or W. D genes are given only for firm matches. Clone size is not always given. Where it is, it says once, few, many or a class for expanded clones.

d_call j_call clone_size v_call cdr3_nt cdr3_aa
TRBD2 TRBJ2-1 - TRBV20-1 TGCAGTAGCCTAGCGGGAGTATACAATGAGCAGTTCTTC CSSLAGVYNEQFF
- TRBJ2-1 - TRBV7-9 TGTGCCAGCAGCCTCGTGGGGGCCCGGGCCTACAATGAGCAGTTCTTC CASSLVGARAYNEQFF
TRBD2 TRBJ2-1 many TRBV4-2 TGTGCCAGCAGCCAAGATCCCGGGGGGGCCTCCTACAATGAGCAGTTCTTC CASSQDPGGASYNEQFF
- TRBJ1-3 few TRBV7-2 TGTGCCAGCAGCCCGGGACGGCTCAGGGGCTCTGGAAACACCATATATTTT CASSPGRLRGSGNTIYF
- TRBJ2-3 - TRBV5-1 TGCGCCAGCAGCTCGACGGGGATTTACACAGATACGCAGTATTTT CASSSTGIYTDTQYF
TRBD2 TRBJ2-2 - TRBV24-1 TGTGCCACCAGTTCTGGTAGCGGGAGTTGGAACACCGGGGAGCTGTTTTTT CATSSGSGSWNTGELFF
- TRBJ2-7 - TRBV24-1 TGTGCCACCAGTGAATCCGAGGGCTACGAGCAGTACTTC CATSESEGYEQYF
TRBD1 TRBJ1-2 few TRBV5-1 TGCGCCAGCAGCTTGGGGCAGGGGGAACGATACACCTTC CASSLGQGERYTF
TRBD1 TRBJ1-2 few TRBV19 TGTGCCAGTAGTAAGACAAGGGACAGGCTCTTCTATGGCTACACCTTC CASSKTRDRLFYGYTF
TRBD2 TRBJ2-7 few TRBV2 TGTGCCAGCAAGGTTCAGCGGGACTCCTACGAGCAGTACTTC CASKVQRDSYEQYF
TRBD1 TRBJ1-2 - TRBV7-2 TGTGCCAGCAGCTTAACAAGGGGGCTCAGCTATGGCTACACCTTC CASSLTRGLSYGYTF
TRBD1 TRBJ1-1 - TRBV29-1 TGCAGCGTCGGAGACAGGGACACTGAAGCTTTCTTT CSVGDRDTEAFF
- TRBJ2-7 - TRBV29-1 TGCAGCGTTGGCAGGGACGGTCACTACGAGCAGTACTTC CSVGRDGHYEQYF
- TRBJ2-1 many TRBV5-1 TGCGCCAGCAGCTTGGTAGGACTCCTCTCCTACAATGAGCAGTTCTTC CASSLVGLLSYNEQFF
- TRBJ2-3 - TRBV5-1 TGCGCCAGCAGTCCGGACCCGGGAGCCTTGGGTACGCAGTATTTT CASSPDPGALGTQYF
- TRBJ2-1 - TRBV2 TGTGCCAGCAGACTTCAGGGGGGGGACCCCTACAATGAGCAGTTCTTC CASRLQGGDPYNEQFF
- TRBJ2-1 many TRBV20-1 TGCAGTGCTAGTTCTCACAGGGATGAGCAGTTCTTC CSASSHRDEQFF
- TRBJ2-5 - TRBV6-2/TRBV6-3 TGTGCCAGCAGTCAGAGAGGGGTAGAAGAGACCCAGTACTTC CASSQRGVEETQYF
- TRBJ2-2 - TRBV6-2/TRBV6-3 TGTGCCAGCGGGGGCGGGGATAGGACCGGGGAGCTGTTTTTT CASGGGDRTGELFF
TRBD2 TRBJ2-7 - TRBV7-2 TGTGCCAGCAGCTTAGCCGTTCTGCGGGAGACCCCCTACGAGCAGTACTTC CASSLAVLRETPYEQYF
- TRBJ2-1 few TRBV7-2 TGTGCCAGCAGCTTAGCCCCCGGGAACTCCTACAATGAGCAGTTCTTC CASSLAPGNSYNEQFF
- TRBJ2-7 many TRBV7-2 TGTGCCAGCAGCTTACGGTCAGAGTTTTCCTACGAGCAGTACTTC CASSLRSEFSYEQYF
- TRBJ1-2 few TRBV12-3/TRBV12-4 TGTGCCAGCAGTCCATCCCCCCCACAGTACTATGGCTACACCTTC CASSPSPPQYYGYTF
- TRBJ2-2 few TRBV5-1 TGCGCCAGCAGCTTAACAGAGAACACCGGGGAGCTGTTTTTT CASSLTENTGELFF
TRBD1 TRBJ1-1 few TRBV9 TGTGCCAGCAGCGTAGCCCCCGGGACAGGGAACACTGAAGCTTTCTTT CASSVAPGTGNTEAFF
- TRBJ2-1 few TRBV28 TGTGCCAGCAGAACGAGGGCCGCGAATGAGCAGTTCTTC CASRTRAANEQFF
- TRBJ2-7 - TRBV20-1 TGCAGTGCTAGAGATCTCTATAAAGGGGGTGAACGGGTCTACGAGCAGTACTTC CSARDLYKGGERVYEQYF
TRBD1 TRBJ2-2 - TRBV10-3 TGTGCCATCAGAGAGAGTACAGGGGGCGACACCGGGGAGCTGTTTTTT CAIRESTGGDTGELFF
TRBD2 TRBJ2-1 - TRBV27 TGTGCCAGCAGGCGGGGGGGGCTTGAGCAGTTCTTC CASRRGGLEQFF
- TRBJ1-1 many TRBV7-2 TGTGCCAGCAGCTTCGCGGCACTCAGCTTCATGAACACTGAAGCTTTCTTT CASSFAALSFMNTEAFF
TRBD1 TRBJ1-2 many TRBV20-1 TGCAGTGCCTTTGATCCGAGACAGGGGCAAGATGGCTACACCTTC CSAFDPRQGQDGYTF
TRBD1 TRBJ2-4 few TRBV9 TGTGCCAGCAGCGAGCACAGGGGGGAGGACATTCAGTACTTC CASSEHRGEDIQYF
- TRBJ2-7 - TRBV12-3/TRBV12-4 TGTGCCAGCTCCCAAGGTTTGGCCGGCGAGCAGTACTTC CASSQGLAGEQYF
- TRBJ1-5 - TRBV18 TGTGCCAGCTCACCACCGGGGGGGGGCAATGGCAATCAGCCCCAGCATTTT CASSPPGGGNGNQPQHF
- TRBJ2-7 - TRBV19 TGTGCCAGTAGTACCCGACGGGACAACTTTCCCTACGAGCAGTACTTC CASSTRRDNFPYEQYF
- TRBJ2-1 many TRBV18 TGTGCCAGCTCACCAAGGACCGAGCAGTTCTTC CASSPRTEQFF
- TRBJ2-1 - TRBV7-9 TGTGCCAGCAGCCTAACCGGGACACCCAACAATGAGCAGTTCTTC CASSLTGTPNNEQFF
- TRBJ1-4 many TRBV6-1 TGTGCCAGCAGAACCACGGGGGGGAATGAAAAACTGTTTTTT CASRTTGGNEKLFF
- TRBJ2-7 many TRBV6-5 TGTGCCAGCAGTTACGGCGGACAGCCGTCCTACGAGCAGTACTTC CASSYGGQPSYEQYF
- TRBJ2-1 - TRBV27 TGTGCCAGCAGTTTCGCGCGCGATCCTAGGAATCATCATGAGCAGTTCTTC CASSFARDPRNHHEQFF
TRBD1 TRBJ2-2 few TRBV4-2 TGTGCCAGCAGCCAGGAGGACAGGGGTTACACCGGGGAGCTGTTTTTT CASSQEDRGYTGELFF
- TRBJ1-2 few TRBV5-5 TGTGCCAGCAGTTTCGACGGACTCAACTATGGCTACACCTTC CASSFDGLNYGYTF
TRBD1 TRBJ2-7 few TRBV7-8 TGTGCCAGCAGCTTAGCCAGGACAGGGGTGCACGAGCAGTACTTC CASSLARTGVHEQYF
TRBD2 TRBJ2-3 few TRBV7-2 TGTGCCAGCAGCTTGCGGACTAGCTACGCAGATACGCAGTATTTT CASSLRTSYADTQYF
- TRBJ2-5 few TRBV5-1 TGCGCCAGCAGCGGTGCCGGGACGTACCAAGAGACCCAGTACTTC CASSGAGTYQETQYF
- TRBJ2-3 few TRBV6-5 TGTGCCAGCAGTTACCCCCCTCGGAGGGGAGATAGCACAGATACGCAGTATTTT CASSYPPRRGDSTDTQYF